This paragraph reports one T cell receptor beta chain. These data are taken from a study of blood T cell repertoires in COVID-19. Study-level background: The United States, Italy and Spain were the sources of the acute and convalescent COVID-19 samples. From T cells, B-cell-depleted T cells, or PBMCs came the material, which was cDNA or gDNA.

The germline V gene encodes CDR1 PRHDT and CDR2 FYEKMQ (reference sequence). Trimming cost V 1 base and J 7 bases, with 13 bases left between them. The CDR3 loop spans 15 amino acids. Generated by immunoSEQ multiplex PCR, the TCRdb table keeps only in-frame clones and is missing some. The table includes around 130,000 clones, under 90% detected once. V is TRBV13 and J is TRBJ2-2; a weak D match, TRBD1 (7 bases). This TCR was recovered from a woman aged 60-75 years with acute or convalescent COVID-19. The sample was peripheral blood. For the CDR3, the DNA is TGTGCCAGCAGCTTAGCAGGGGGGCTTGGCGGGGAGCTGTTTTTT. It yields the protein CASSLAGGLGGELFF.